Below, one T cell receptor (beta chain) is given with its context. Its matching antigen is unknown. The TCRbeta library incorporated unique molecular identifiers. Each CDR3 protein gets one entry after TCRdb re-called the PCR reads with MiXCR. The data contain approximately 230,000 distinct CDR3 sequences, about 25% of them singletons. The sample is drawn from a study of T-cell reconstitution after alpha-beta-depleted transplantation in children. The study, taken as a whole, reports: Two months or so post-transplant, alpha-beta T cells reportedly derived from several hundred expanded graft clones. Surviving recipient T cells and thymic progenitors accounted for the high day-60 TCRbeta diversity observed in some patients. Among T cells one year after transplant, newly produced cells accounted for most counts and diversity.

The material sequenced was PBMCs, taken before TCRalphabeta/CD19-depleted stem cell transplant. This clonotype was sampled from a girl aged 2-10 years with Fanconi anemia, due to receive a stem cell transplant.

CDR3 DNA: TGCAGCGTTGTAAGGGACAAGAGCTACGAGCAGTACTTC. This sequence encodes CSVVRDKSYEQYF. The V gene is TRBV29-1, the J gene TRBJ2-7, with D possibly TRBD1 on 6 matching bases. V lost 4 bases and J 3 bases, leaving 13 bases between the germline ends. CDR3 length: 13 amino acids. The germline V gene has CDR1 SQVTM and CDR2 ANQGSEA.